The following is a T cell receptor beta chain sequence with its context. Germline CDR1 is MNHEY and CDR2 is SVGAGI. Trimming removed 10 bases from V and 5 bases from J, with 14 bases in between. The CDR3 consists of 12 residues. With 60 Vbeta and 13 Jbeta primers, the PCR was carried out. Profiling relied on immunoSEQ multiplex PCR, and the TCRdb table lists in-frame clones only, not all of them. Found here are roughly 130,000 clones, 88% of them singletons; the top ten hold around 0.54%. The data stem from a study of cytomegalovirus exposure and HLA in healthy donors. The source material was PBMCs. V gene TRBV6-5 combines with J gene TRBJ2-5; no clear D. The TCR was taken from a woman in her forties in good health and CMV-seronegative. CDR3 sequence: CATRWAGETQYF. The CDR3 DNA sequence: TGTGCCACCCGATGGGCTGGGGAGACCCAGTACTTC.